These 10 T cell receptor beta chains were all obtained from the same sample, sequenced in a study of identical twins. TCRdb used MiXCR to reprocess the 5' RACE reads, holding one entry per CDR3 protein. The repertoire holds some 500,000 distinct CDR3 sequences, with more than 13% as singletons. In addition, the sample was reused for a study of yellow fever vaccine responses in identical twins.

Sequences were obtained from CD4+ T cells sorted from blood. The receptors come from a woman in her late teens or twenties in good health.

In its sample, this clonotype was seen a few times. The genes are TRBV2 and TRBJ2-7; no clear D. V was trimmed by 4 bases and J by 2 bases, leaving 6 bases between them. The CDR3 totals 12 residues. Germline V gives CDR1 SNHLY, CDR2 FYNNEI. The CDR3 protein is CASSVETYEQYF. DNA of the CDR3: TGTGCCAGCAGTGTAGAAACCTACGAGCAGTACTTC.

This clonotype was counted between two and nine times. The V and J genes are TRBV18 and TRBJ1-1; D is possibly TRBD1 (6 bases). V lost 0 bases and J lost 4, with 9 bases in between. Germline-derived CDR1 and CDR2 are KGHSH and LQKENI. The CDR3 spans 14 residues. CDR3 nucleotides: TGTGCCAGCTCACCACCGACAGGTGTCACTGAAGCTTTCTTT. Translated, it gives CASSPPTGVTEAFF.

A few counts support this clonotype. This chain joins TRBV14 and TRBJ2-7; D not resolved. This CDR3 is built from 11 residues. With 4 bases removed from V and 3 bases from J, the gap between germline ends came to 4 bases. The germline V gene encodes CDR1 SGHDN and CDR2 FVKESK. CDR3 bases: TGTGCCAGCAGCCGTTACTACGAGCAGTACTTC. It translates to CASSRYYEQYF.

This clonotype was recorded at least ten times. The rearrangement uses TRBV10-3 and TRBJ2-3; D unclear. V gave up 3 bases and J gave up 8 bases, with 12 bases separating them. The germline V gene encodes CDR1 ENHRY and CDR2 SYGVKD. This CDR3 is built from 13 residues. CDR3 DNA sequence: TGTGCCATCAGTGATATCGCGGCCGTTACGCAGTATTTT. Its protein product is CAISDIAAVTQYF.

A few counts support this clonotype. CDR3 residues: CASSRQGGSEAFF. Here the CDR3 DNA reads TGTGCCAGCAGCCGACAGGGGGGATCTGAAGCTTTCTTT. The rearrangement joins TRBV6-2 or TRBV6-3 to TRBJ1-1; 9 bases are shared with TRBD1. Germline V gene data show CDR1 as MNHEY and CDR2 as SVGEGT. With 6 bases clipped from V and 6 bases from J, the junction kept 5 bases outside the gene matches. This CDR3 region has 13 residues.

The CDR3 DNA sequence: TGCGCCAGCAGTGGACAGGGGAAGGCCTACGAGCAGTACTTC. Encoded protein: CASSGQGKAYEQYF. The chain combines TRBV5-1 with TRBJ2-7; 9 bases map to TRBD1. Germline V gene sequence: CDR1 SGHRS, CDR2 YFSETQ. This CDR3 comprises 14 residues. V shed 5 bases and J 2 bases; nucleotides not matched to a gene: 5.

This clonotype was seen only a few times. This chain links TRBV15 with TRBJ2-7, with D possibly matching TRBD2 (5 bases). This CDR3 is built from 13 residues. V lost 4 bases, J lost 2 bases, and 9 bases lay in between. From germline, CDR1 is LNHNV and CDR2 YYDKDF (reference sequence). This chain's CDR3 is CATSKGGTYEQYF. Written as DNA, the CDR3 is TGTGCCACCAGCAAAGGAGGAACCTACGAGCAGTACTTC.

There are a few counts of this clonotype. This sequence joins TRBV7-9 and TRBJ2-1; 10 bases line up with TRBD2. This CDR3 contains 15 residues. The V segment lost 3 bases and the J segment 5 bases; nucleotides outside the gene matches: 4. Germline values: CDR1 SEHNR, CDR2 FQNEAQ (reference sequence). CDR3 nucleotide sequence: TGTGCCAGCAGCTTCAGCGGGGGGGCCGACAATGAGCAGTTCTTC. Amino acid sequence: CASSFSGGADNEQFF.

This clonotype occurred a few times. The genes are TRBV12-3 or TRBV12-4 and TRBJ2-3; TRBD2 agrees at 9 bases. The CDR3 has 14 residues. With V trimmed by 9 bases and J by 6 bases, 10 bases remained unmatched. CDR3 in amino acids: CASSARAGGDTQYF. Here the CDR3 DNA reads TGTGCCAGTTCAGCTCGGGCGGGGGGGGATACGCAGTATTTT.

The chain couples TRBV5-1 to TRBJ2-2, with D uncertain. The germline V gene has CDR1 SGHRS and CDR2 YFSETQ. This CDR3 has 14 amino acids. Trimming took off 0 bases at V and 4 bases at J, with 7 bases between the two ends. The CDR3 DNA follows: TGCGCCAGCAGCTTGGGTTCGGTCACCGGGGAGCTGTTTTTT. It translates to CASSLGSVTGELFF.